This TCR beta chain was sequenced for a study of blood T cell repertoires in COVID-19. Original processing methods: By means of reference gene primer amplification, nucleated cell counts were estimated. Measured with immunoSEQ multiplex PCR; TCRdb has only the in-frame clones, and not every one. Clone size and the V and J calls come from that table; the DNA yielded D and trimming. The profile covers roughly 120,000 clones, with 80% to 85% appearing a single time and roughly 7.9% taken by the ten largest. This CDR3 has 15 amino acids. In germline, CDR1 is SGHRS, CDR2 YFSETQ. Trimming removed 1 base from V and 2 bases from J, with 10 bases in between.

The source is a man between 65 and 80 years old with acute or convalescent COVID-19. This rearrangement joins TRBV5-1 to TRBJ1-3, with D possibly matching TRBD1 (6 bases). Material for sequencing was peripheral blood. The CDR3 DNA follows: TGCGCCAGCAGCTTGACAGGGTCTACTGGAAACACCATATATTTT. As protein: CASSLTGSTGNTIYF.